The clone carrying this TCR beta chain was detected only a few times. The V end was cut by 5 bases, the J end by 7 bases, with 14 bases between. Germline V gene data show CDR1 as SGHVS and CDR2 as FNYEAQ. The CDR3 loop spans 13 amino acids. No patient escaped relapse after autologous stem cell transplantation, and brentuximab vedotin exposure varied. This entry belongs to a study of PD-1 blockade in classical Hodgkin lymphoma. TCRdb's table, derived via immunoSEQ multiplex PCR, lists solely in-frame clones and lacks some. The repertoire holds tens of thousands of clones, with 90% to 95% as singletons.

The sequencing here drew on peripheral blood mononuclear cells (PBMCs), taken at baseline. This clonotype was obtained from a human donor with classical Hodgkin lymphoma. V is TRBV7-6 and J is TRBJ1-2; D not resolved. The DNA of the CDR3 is TGTGCCAGCAGCCCATCAGGCCCCTTTGGCTACACCTTC. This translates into CASSPSGPFGYTF.